The 29 T cell receptor beta chains below come from one sample, sequenced in a study of blood T cell repertoires in COVID-19. Using immunoSEQ multiplex PCR, the repertoire was profiled, and TCRdb retains in-frame clones only, with some absent. The repertoire holds more than 80,000 clones, with more than 85% as singletons. Sequences were obtained from peripheral blood. Source of these receptors: a man in his forties with acute or convalescent COVID-19.

Only one count was recorded for this clone. The chain uses TRBV6-5 and TRBJ1-2, with D perhaps TRBD1 (5 bases). CDR1 and CDR2 (germline): MNHEY, SVGAGI. CDR3 size: 11 residues. V lost 2 bases, J lost 7 bases, and 5 bases lay in between. The CDR3 sequence is CASSYQGGYTF. The CDR3 region has the DNA TGTGCCAGCAGTTACCAGGGTGGCTACACCTTC.

As DNA, the CDR3 is TGTGCCAGCAGCGTACTGACAGGGGAGTTCGGCGGGGAGCTGTTTTTT. Amino acid sequence: CASSVLTGEFGGELFF. The chain joins TRBV9 to TRBJ2-2; 8 bases are shared with TRBD1. The germline gives CDR1 SGDLS, CDR2 YYNGEE. J gave up 7 bases and V 1 base, and 9 bases lay outside the gene matches. The CDR3 has 16 residues.

The rearrangement joins TRBV4-3 to TRBJ1-6; 8 bases are a match to TRBD1. Trimming cost V 0 bases and J 7 bases; bases outside gene matches: 11. CDR3 length: 18 amino acids. Germline V gives CDR1 LGHNA, CDR2 YSLEER. The CDR3 DNA reads TGCGCCAGCAGCCAAGATTCCCGGACAGGGACTTTCAATTCACCCCTCCACTTT. Translation: CASSQDSRTGTFNSPLHF.

The rearrangement uses TRBV7-2 and TRBJ1-1; TRBD1 matches at 9 bases. CDR1 is SGHTA, CDR2 FQGNSA, per germline. This CDR3 is 16 amino acids long. Unmatched junction bases numbered 8, after V lost 6 bases and J lost 0 bases. This CDR3 is CASSLTGGAMNTEAFF. The DNA of the CDR3 is TGTGCCAGCAGTCTGACAGGGGGGGCCATGAACACTGAAGCTTTCTTT.

The V gene is TRBV19, the J gene TRBJ1-2; a weak D match, TRBD1 (6 bases). CDR3 length: 16 residues. From germline, CDR1 is LNHDA and CDR2 SQIVND (reference sequence). V lost 8 bases to trimming and J lost 3 bases, with 22 bases between them. CDR3 DNA sequence: TGTGCCAGTCGTACCTCGAGATGGGGACAAGACTATGGCTACACCTTC. Amino acids: CASRTSRWGQDYGYTF. Based on the CDR3 plus reference TRBV19 and TRBJ1-2, the full variable domain is DGGITQSPKYLFRKEGQNVTLSCEQNLNHDAMYWYRQDPGQGLRLIYYSQIVNDFQKGDIAEGYSVSREKKESFPLTVTSAQKNPTAFYLCASRTSRWGQDYGYTFGSGTRLTVV.

The chain joins TRBV11-3 to TRBJ2-2; 7 bases fit TRBD2. The CDR3 runs to 17 residues. Unmatched junction bases numbered 15, after V lost 5 bases and J lost 6 bases. Germline values: CDR1 SGHNT, CDR2 YENEEA. The CDR3 sequence: CASSPQRGLSLPGELFF. CDR3 coding DNA: TGTGCCAGCAGCCCACAGCGGGGCCTGAGTCTTCCCGGGGAGCTGTTTTTT.

This sequence joins TRBV11-2 and TRBJ1-2; a possible D gene is TRBD1 (6 bases). Trimming shortened V by 4 bases and J by 4 bases, and 13 bases separated the two germline ends. CDR3 length: 14 amino acids. Germline loops: CDR1 SGHAT, CDR2 FQNNGV. The CDR3 sequence is CASSSLGGAYGYTF. The CDR3 region has the DNA TGTGCCAGCAGCTCCCTAGGGGGGGCCTATGGCTACACCTTC.

This sequence joins TRBV5-4 and TRBJ2-5; possibly TRBD1 for D (5 bases). Between the trimmed V and J ends, which lost 4 bases and 0 bases, there was a span of 10 bases. CDR3 size: 14 residues. CDR1 is SGHNT, CDR2 YYREEE, per germline (reference sequence). CDR3 residues: CASSQDSYQETQYF. In DNA, the CDR3 is TGTGCCAGCAGCCAAGACAGTTACCAAGAGACCCAGTACTTC.

The rearrangement uses TRBV6-4 and TRBJ1-2; no definite D call. Germline lookup yields CDR1 MRHNA and CDR2 SNTAGT. The CDR3 sequence is 15 residues long. The V gene lost 3 bases and the J gene lost 6 bases, with 17 bases spanning the gap. CDR3 nucleotide sequence: TGTGCCAGCAGTGATACTCCGCAGGCGTTAGATGGCTACACCTTC. Translating gives CASSDTPQALDGYTF.

The chain combines TRBV6-5 with TRBJ1-3; TRBD1 agrees at 9 bases. The CDR3 sequence is 16 residues long. Trimming cost V 2 bases and J 0 bases; bases outside gene matches: 2. Germline lookup yields CDR1 MNHEY and CDR2 SVGAGI. The CDR3 loop reads CASSYDRGNSGNTIYF. Here the CDR3 DNA reads TGTGCCAGCAGTTACGACAGGGGGAACTCTGGAAACACCATATATTTT.

V gene TRBV10-2 combines with J gene TRBJ1-3, with TRBD1 matching over 7 bases. The CDR3 length is 14 residues. The ends lost 7 bases at V and 2 bases at J; junction bases unmatched: 5. Looked up from germline, CDR1 is WSHSY and CDR2 is SAAADI. The CDR3 DNA reads as TGCGCCAGCAACGACAGGGAAGCTGGAAACACCATATATTTT. This encodes CASNDREAGNTIYF.

V usage is TRBV6-5 and J usage is TRBJ1-2, with a tentative D call TRBD1 (5 bases). V was shortened by 4 bases and J by 4 bases, with 19 bases between the two germline ends. CDR3 length: 16 amino acids. Germline values: CDR1 MNHEY, CDR2 SVGAGI. The CDR3 loop is CASSWGFQGGTYGYTF. DNA of the CDR3: TGTGCCAGCAGTTGGGGATTCCAGGGAGGAACCTATGGCTACACCTTC.

The chain uses TRBV27 and TRBJ1-6, with D perhaps TRBD1 (6 bases). The length of the CDR3 is 13 residues. V was cut by 1 base and J by 10 bases, with 8 bases left in between. Germline CDR1 is MNHEY and CDR2 is SMNVEV (reference sequence). The DNA of the CDR3 is TGTGCCAGCAGTTTATTGGGGACATCACCCCTCCACTTT. Residues: CASSLLGTSPLHF.

The DNA of the CDR3 is TGTGCCATCAGACAGGCTACTAACTATGGCTACACCTTC. Translation gives CAIRQATNYGYTF. This rearrangement joins TRBV10-3 to TRBJ1-2; possibly TRBD1 for D (5 bases). This CDR3 has 13 residues. V lost 6 bases and J 0 bases, leaving 8 bases between the germline ends. Germline V gene sequence: CDR1 ENHRY, CDR2 SYGVKD.

The V gene is TRBV5-1, the J gene TRBJ2-3; 7 positions agree with TRBD1. The junction had 8 bases not matched to a gene; V was cut back by 4 bases and J by 0 bases. The germline V gene encodes CDR1 SGHRS and CDR2 YFSETQ. The CDR3 runs to 16 residues. The CDR3 sequence: CASSPRTGASTDTQYF. Here the CDR3 DNA reads TGCGCCAGCAGCCCGAGAACAGGGGCCAGCACAGATACGCAGTATTTT.

With regard to this clone: The junction and the germline gene differ at one end; a read error may be behind it. Other DNA sequences in this sample translate to the same CDR3. The CDR3 reads CAWTLSGVNYGYTF. CDR3 sequence (DNA): TGCGCCTGGACCCTATCGGGGGTAAACTATGGCTACACCTTC. The chain combines TRBV30 with TRBJ1-2; possible D gene TRBD1, 5 bases. Per the germline V gene, CDR1 is GTSNPN and CDR2 is SVGIG (reference sequence). The CDR3 loop spans 14 amino acids.

The V gene is TRBV18, the J gene TRBJ2-5; no firm D call. CDR3 length equals 15 residues. V was shortened by 0 bases and J by 0 bases, with 8 bases between the two germline ends. Germline assignment: CDR1 KGHSH and CDR2 LQKENI. The chain's CDR3 is CASSPPSGYQETQYF. The CDR3 nucleotides read TGTGCCAGCTCACCACCCTCCGGGTACCAAGAGACCCAGTACTTC.

The chain employs TRBV14 and TRBJ2-7, with 9 bases aligning to TRBD1. The CDR3 consists of 14 residues. V gave up 4 bases and J gave up 2 bases; unmatched junction bases: 3. Germline V gives CDR1 SGHDN, CDR2 FVKESK. In DNA form, the CDR3 reads TGTGCCAGCAGCCCGACAGGGGGACCCTACGAGCAGTACTTC. Amino acids: CASSPTGGPYEQYF.

The V call is TRBV7-9, the J call TRBJ1-2; D may be TRBD1 (5 bases). Germline CDR1 is SEHNR and CDR2 is FQNEAQ (reference sequence). The CDR3 has 16 amino acids. V lost 6 bases, J lost 6 bases, and 23 bases lay in between. Here the CDR3 reads CASSSGQGKNVDGYTF. The DNA for the CDR3 is TGTGCCAGCAGTTCCGGCCAGGGTAAGAATGTCGATGGCTACACCTTC.

V usage is TRBV6-1 and J usage is TRBJ2-5; possible D gene TRBD2, 5 bases. In germline, CDR1 is MNHNS, CDR2 SASEGT. The CDR3 consists of 15 residues. V was pared by 0 bases and J by 5 bases, with 13 bases between. In DNA, the CDR3 is TGTGCCAGCAGTGAAGCTTCAGCGGCCCGGGAGACCCAGTACTTC. It codes for CASSEASAARETQYF.

V is TRBV18 and J is TRBJ2-7, with D possibly being TRBD2 (6 bases). CDR1 and CDR2 from the germline V gene are KGHSH and LQKENI. Trimming removed 8 bases at V and 4 bases at J, with 39 bases between. This CDR3 has 21 amino acids. The CDR3 nucleotides are TGTGCCAGCCGCTACGTCGTATTTATCCATGGAGGGAAATGGACCGATTACGAGCAGTACTTC. Translated: CASRYVVFIHGGKWTDYEQYF.

This rearrangement joins TRBV6-2 or TRBV6-3 to TRBJ2-7; D ambiguous. CDR1 MNHEY and CDR2 SVGEGT come from the germline V gene. The CDR3 length is 16 residues. The V end was cut by 0 bases, the J end by 3 bases, with 15 bases between. The CDR3 sequence is CASSYSTRQSRYEQYF. The CDR3 DNA is TGTGCCAGCAGTTACTCGACCAGGCAGAGTCGCTACGAGCAGTACTTC.

The V and J genes are TRBV7-2 and TRBJ2-1; the match to TRBD2 covers 12 bases. This CDR3 is 15 amino acids long. Germline CDR1 reads SGHTA; CDR2 reads FQGNSA. V was clipped by 5 bases and J by 5 bases; unmatched bases: 4. This CDR3 reads CASSPRLAGDNEQFF. The DNA for the CDR3 is TGTGCCAGCAGCCCGAGACTAGCGGGGGACAATGAGCAGTTCTTC.

The DNA for the CDR3 is TGCGCCAGCAGCTGGACACAGGGGACCACCTACGAGCAGTACTTC. It is translated as CASSWTQGTTYEQYF. The gene calls are TRBV5-1 and TRBJ2-7; 7 positions match TRBD1. Losses at the gene ends were 3 bases for V and 2 bases for J; bases not matched to a gene: 8. This CDR3 has 15 residues. Germline CDR1 is SGHRS and CDR2 is YFSETQ.

The J gene is TRBJ1-1, the V gene TRBV12-3 or TRBV12-4; tentatively, D is TRBD1 (5 bases). Trimming shortened V by 3 bases and J by 4 bases, and 9 bases separated the two germline ends. CDR3 length: 13 amino acids. The CDR3, as DNA: TGTGCCAGCAGTTTTGGCGGGGGCACTGAAGCTTTCTTT. Protein: CASSFGGGTEAFF.

This rearrangement joins TRBV3-1 (or the pseudogene TRBV3-2) to TRBJ2-7; 14 bases line up with TRBD2. This CDR3 has 15 amino acids. CDR1 and CDR2 from the germline V gene are LGHDT and YNNKEL (reference sequence). Trimming took 1 base from V and 8 from J; bases not matched to a gene: 4. The CDR3 DNA is TGTGCCAGCAGCCAAGCCGGGACTAGCGGGAGCAAGCAGTACTTC. This translates into CASSQAGTSGSKQYF.

J is TRBJ1-2 and V is TRBV2; a possible D gene is TRBD1 (5 bases). V was pared by 11 bases and J by 5 bases, with 15 bases between. From germline, CDR1 is SNHLY and CDR2 FYNNEI. This CDR3 spans 12 amino acids. The CDR3 DNA reads as TGTGCCTGGGCAAGGACACTTTATGGCTACACCTTC. It codes for CAWARTLYGYTF.

The chain employs TRBV19 and TRBJ1-1; D gene uncertain. Germline V CDR1 and CDR2: LNHDA, SQIVND (reference sequence). Trimming left V 1 base short and J 4 bases short, with 10 bases between. The CDR3 extends over 14 amino acids. In DNA, the CDR3 is TGTGCCAGTAGTATAGGACCCGCGGGCACTGAAGCTTTCTTT. It specifies CASSIGPAGTEAFF.

The genes are TRBV12-5 and TRBJ1-4; D may be TRBD1 (6 bases). CDR1 is LGHNT and CDR2 is FRNRAP in the germline V gene. This CDR3 comprises 14 residues. V shed 2 bases and J shed 3 bases, with 7 bases lying between them. The CDR3 DNA sequence: TGTGCTAGTGGTTTGAACAGGGCTAATGAAAAACTGTTTTTT. Protein sequence: CASGLNRANEKLFF.